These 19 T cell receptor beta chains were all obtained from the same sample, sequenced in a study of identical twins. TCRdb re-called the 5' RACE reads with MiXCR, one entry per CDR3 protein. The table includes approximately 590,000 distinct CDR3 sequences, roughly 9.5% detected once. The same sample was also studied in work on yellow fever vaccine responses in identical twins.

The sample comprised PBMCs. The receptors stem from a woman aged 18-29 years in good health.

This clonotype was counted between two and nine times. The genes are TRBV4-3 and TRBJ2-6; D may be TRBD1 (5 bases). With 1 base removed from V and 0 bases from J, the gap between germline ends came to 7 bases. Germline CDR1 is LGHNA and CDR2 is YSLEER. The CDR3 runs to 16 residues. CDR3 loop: CASSQVQGSGANVLTF. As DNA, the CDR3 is TGCGCCAGCAGCCAAGTCCAGGGCTCTGGGGCCAACGTCCTGACTTTC.

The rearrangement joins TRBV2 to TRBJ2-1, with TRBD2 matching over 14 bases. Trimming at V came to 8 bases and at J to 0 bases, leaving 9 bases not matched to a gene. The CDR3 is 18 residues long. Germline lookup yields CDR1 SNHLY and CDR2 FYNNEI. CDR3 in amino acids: CASERLAGGSSSYNEQFF. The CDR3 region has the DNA TGTGCCAGCGAGAGACTAGCGGGAGGGTCAAGCTCCTACAATGAGCAGTTCTTC.

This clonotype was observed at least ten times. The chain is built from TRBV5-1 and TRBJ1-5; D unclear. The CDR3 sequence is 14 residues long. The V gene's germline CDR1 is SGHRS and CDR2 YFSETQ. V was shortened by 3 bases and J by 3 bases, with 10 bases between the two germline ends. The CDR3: CASSSEGFNQPQHF. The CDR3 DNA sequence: TGCGCCAGCAGCTCCGAGGGTTTCAATCAGCCCCAGCATTTT. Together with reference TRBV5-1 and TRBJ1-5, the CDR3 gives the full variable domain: KAGVTQTPRYLIKTRGQQVTLSCSPISGHRSVSWYQQTPGQGLQFLFEYFSETQRNKGNFPGRFSGRQFSNSRSEMNVSTLELGDSALYLCASSSEGFNQPQHFGDGTRLSIL.

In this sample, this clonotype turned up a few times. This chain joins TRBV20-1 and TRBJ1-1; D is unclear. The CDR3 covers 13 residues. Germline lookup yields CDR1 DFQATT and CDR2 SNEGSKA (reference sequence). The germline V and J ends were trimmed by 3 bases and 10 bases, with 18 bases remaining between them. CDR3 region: CSARGFLGLGAFF. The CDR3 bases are TGCAGTGCTAGGGGTTTCTTAGGTCTAGGAGCTTTCTTT.

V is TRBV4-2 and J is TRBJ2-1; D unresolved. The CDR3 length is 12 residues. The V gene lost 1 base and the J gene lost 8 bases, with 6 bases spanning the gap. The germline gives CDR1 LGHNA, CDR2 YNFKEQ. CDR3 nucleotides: TGTGCCAGCAGCCAAGTGCCGTATGAGCAGTTCTTC. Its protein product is CASSQVPYEQFF.

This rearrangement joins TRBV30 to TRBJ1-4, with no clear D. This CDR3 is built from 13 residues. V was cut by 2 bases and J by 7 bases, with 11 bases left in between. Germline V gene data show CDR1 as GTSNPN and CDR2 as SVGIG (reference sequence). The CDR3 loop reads CAWSLVRGEKLFF. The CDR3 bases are TGTGCCTGGAGTTTGGTGCGAGGTGAAAAACTGTTTTTT. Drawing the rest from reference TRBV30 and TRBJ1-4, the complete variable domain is SQTIHQWPATLVQPVGSPLSLECTVEGTSNPNLYWYRQAAGRGLQLLFYSVGIGQISSEVPQNLSASRPQDRQFILSSKKLLLSDSGFYLCAWSLVRGEKLFFGSGTQLSVL.

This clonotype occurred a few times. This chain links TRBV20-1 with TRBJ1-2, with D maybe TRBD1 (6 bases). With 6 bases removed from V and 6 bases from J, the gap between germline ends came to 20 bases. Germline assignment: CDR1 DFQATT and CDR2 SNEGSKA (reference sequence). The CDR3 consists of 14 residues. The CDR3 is CSARSGGRRDGYTF. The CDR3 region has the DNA TGCAGTGCGAGGAGTGGGGGGCGTCGAGATGGCTACACCTTC.

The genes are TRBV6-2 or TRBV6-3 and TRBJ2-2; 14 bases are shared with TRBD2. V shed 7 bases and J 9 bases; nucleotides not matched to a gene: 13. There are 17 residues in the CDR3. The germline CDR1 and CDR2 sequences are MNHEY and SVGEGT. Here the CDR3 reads CASNFGTSGRLVRELFF. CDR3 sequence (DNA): TGTGCCAGCAACTTCGGGACTAGCGGGAGACTTGTGAGGGAGCTGTTTTTT.

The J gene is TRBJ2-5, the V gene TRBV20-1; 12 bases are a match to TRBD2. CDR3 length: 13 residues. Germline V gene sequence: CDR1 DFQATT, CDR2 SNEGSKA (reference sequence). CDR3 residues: CSLTSGGGETQYF. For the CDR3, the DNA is TGCAGCCTGACTAGCGGGGGAGGAGAGACCCAGTACTTC.

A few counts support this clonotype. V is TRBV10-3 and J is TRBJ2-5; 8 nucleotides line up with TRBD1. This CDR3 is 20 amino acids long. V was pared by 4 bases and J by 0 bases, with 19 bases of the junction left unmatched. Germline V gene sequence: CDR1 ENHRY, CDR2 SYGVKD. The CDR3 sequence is CAISGNQMPPPGQDQETQYF. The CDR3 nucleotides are TGTGCCATCAGTGGAAACCAGATGCCGCCCCCGGGACAGGACCAAGAGACCCAGTACTTC.

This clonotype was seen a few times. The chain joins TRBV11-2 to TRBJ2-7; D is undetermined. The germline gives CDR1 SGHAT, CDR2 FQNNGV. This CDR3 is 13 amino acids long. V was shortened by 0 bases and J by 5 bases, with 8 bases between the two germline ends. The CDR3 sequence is CASSLDPANEQYF. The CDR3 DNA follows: TGTGCCAGCAGCTTAGATCCAGCTAACGAGCAGTACTTC.

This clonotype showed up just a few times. The CDR3 loop reads CASNPRGGETQYF. DNA for the CDR3: TGTGCCAGCAACCCGAGGGGGGGGGAGACCCAGTACTTC. The V and J genes are TRBV21-1 and TRBJ2-5; the table gives TRBD1 as D, unverified against the DNA. TRBV21-1 is given as a pseudogene. This CDR3 is built from 13 residues.

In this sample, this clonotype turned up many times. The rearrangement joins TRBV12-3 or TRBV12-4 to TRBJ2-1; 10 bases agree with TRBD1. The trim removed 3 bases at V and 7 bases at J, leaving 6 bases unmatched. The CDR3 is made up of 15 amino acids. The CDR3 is CASSLTGGSGNEQFF. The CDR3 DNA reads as TGTGCCAGCAGTTTGACAGGGGGCTCGGGGAATGAGCAGTTCTTC.

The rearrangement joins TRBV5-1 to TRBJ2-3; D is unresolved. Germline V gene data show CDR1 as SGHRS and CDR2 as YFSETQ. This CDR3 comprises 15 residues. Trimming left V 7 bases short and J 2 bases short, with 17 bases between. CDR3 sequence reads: CASPTVHLTTDTQYF. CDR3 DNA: TGCGCCAGCCCGACCGTACACTTAACCACAGATACGCAGTATTTT.

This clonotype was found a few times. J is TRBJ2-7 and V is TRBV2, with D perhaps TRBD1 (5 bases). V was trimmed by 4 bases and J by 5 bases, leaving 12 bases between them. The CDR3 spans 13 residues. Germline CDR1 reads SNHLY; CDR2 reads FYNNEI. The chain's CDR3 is CASSVQENNEQYF. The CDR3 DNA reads TGTGCCAGCAGTGTACAGGAGAATAACGAGCAGTACTTC.

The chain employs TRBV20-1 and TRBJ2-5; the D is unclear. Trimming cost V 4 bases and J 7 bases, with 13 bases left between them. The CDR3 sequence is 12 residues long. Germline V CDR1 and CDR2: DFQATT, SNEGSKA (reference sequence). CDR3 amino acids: CSAKIFLVTQYF. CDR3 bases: TGCAGTGCTAAGATATTCCTCGTGACCCAGTACTTC.

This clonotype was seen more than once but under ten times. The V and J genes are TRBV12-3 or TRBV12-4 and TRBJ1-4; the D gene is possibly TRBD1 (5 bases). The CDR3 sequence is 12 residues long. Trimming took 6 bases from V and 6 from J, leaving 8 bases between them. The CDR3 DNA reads TGTGCCAGCAGGCGGGGGGATGAAAAACTGTTTTTT. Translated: CASRRGDEKLFF.

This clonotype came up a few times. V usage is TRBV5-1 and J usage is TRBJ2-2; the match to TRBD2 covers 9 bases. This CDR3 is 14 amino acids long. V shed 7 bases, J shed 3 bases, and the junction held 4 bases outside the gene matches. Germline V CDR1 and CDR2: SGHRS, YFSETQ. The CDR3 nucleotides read TGCGCCAGCCAGGCGGGGGGGCACACCGGGGAGCTGTTTTTT. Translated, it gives CASQAGGHTGELFF. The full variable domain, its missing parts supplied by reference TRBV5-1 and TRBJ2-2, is KAGVTQTPRYLIKTRGQQVTLSCSPISGHRSVSWYQQTPGQGLQFLFEYFSETQRNKGNFPGRFSGRQFSNSRSEMNVSTLELGDSALYLCASQAGGHTGELFFGEGSRLTVL.

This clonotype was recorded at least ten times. CDR3 sequence reads: CASSPGLVQDTQYF. As DNA, the CDR3 is TGTGCCAGCAGCCCGGGACTAGTTCAAGATACGCAGTATTTT. The chain joins TRBV12-3 or TRBV12-4 to TRBJ2-3; 8 positions match TRBD2. The CDR3 has 14 amino acids. V lost 6 bases and J lost 5; bases outside the gene matches: 7.